The rows below give T cell receptor beta chains drawn from one sample of a study of regulatory T cells in long-lasting Graves disease. TCRdb analysed the multiplex PCR reads with MiXCR anew, one entry per CDR3 protein. This sample carries hundreds of thousands of distinct CDR3 sequences, roughly 22% of them seen once, and the ten largest clones take around 13%. This sample comprised peripheral blood mononuclear cells (PBMCs), obtained when the disease was refractory, from a patient treated with antithyroid drugs. These receptors originate from a female donor with Graves disease. Both conserved end residues are part of each CDR3. D genes are given only for firm matches. A clone size is listed for some rows: how often the clone was seen (once, few, many), or a class if it is expanded.

v_gene	j_gene	d_gene	abundance	CDR3aa	CDR3nt
TRBV5-1	TRBJ2-7	-	few	CASSSGGRGSSYEQYF	TGCGCCAGCAGTTCTGGAGGGCGGGGTAGCTCCTACGAGCAGTACTTC
TRBV6-1	TRBJ1-6	TRBD1	-	CASTQGSGQGPWRTLHF	TGTGCCAGCACCCAGGGGTCGGGACAGGGGCCTTGGAGAACCCTCCACTTT
TRBV19	TRBJ1-1	-	-	CASSIGKEAFF	TGTGCCAGTAGTATTGGGAAGGAAGCTTTCTTT
TRBV2	TRBJ2-5	-	many	CASRDSTYQETQYF	TGTGCCAGCAGAGACAGCACCTACCAAGAGACCCAGTACTTC
TRBV6-5	TRBJ1-2	TRBD1	many	CASSFGTADYGYTF	TGTGCCAGCAGTTTTGGGACAGCAGACTATGGCTACACCTTC
TRBV7-2	TRBJ1-1	TRBD1	few	CASSLHSTGGFFLGTEAFF	TGTGCCAGCAGCCTACATTCGACAGGGGGCTTCTTCTTGGGGACTGAAGCTTTCTTT
TRBV28	TRBJ2-7	TRBD2	few	CASSLPGGWDEQYF	TGTGCCAGCAGTTTACCGGGGGGATGGGACGAGCAGTACTTC
TRBV28	TRBJ1-5	-	few	CASSSWGGRDNQPQHF	TGTGCCAGCAGTTCATGGGGAGGACGGGACAATCAGCCCCAGCATTTT
TRBV19	TRBJ1-2	TRBD1	many	CASTGTANYGYTF	TGTGCCAGTACAGGGACAGCGAACTATGGCTACACCTTC
TRBV20-1	TRBJ1-1	TRBD1	-	CSALLPGTGNTEAFF	TGCAGTGCCCTTCTCCCCGGGACAGGGAACACTGAAGCTTTCTTT
TRBV24-1	TRBJ1-5	-	-	CATSDYRVPQPQHF	TGTGCCACCAGTGATTACAGGGTTCCTCAGCCCCAGCATTTT
TRBV5-1	TRBJ2-3	-	few	CASSFGGRSTDTQYF	TGCGCCAGCAGCTTTGGAGGGAGGAGCACAGATACGCAGTATTTT
TRBV20-1	TRBJ2-7	-	many	CSAREQTYSEQYF	TGCAGTGCTAGAGAACAGACGTACTCCGAGCAGTACTTC
TRBV4-1	TRBJ1-6	-	-	CASSQVVTASSYNSPLHF	TGCGCCAGCAGCCAAGTAGTGACAGCGAGCTCCTATAATTCACCCCTCCACTTT
TRBV30	TRBJ2-5	-	many	CAWSVIGESQYF	TGTGCCTGGAGTGTTATTGGGGAATCCCAGTACTTC
TRBV7-2	TRBJ1-5	-	-	CASSQPGRRNNQPQHF	TGCGCCAGCAGCCAGCCCGGGAGGAGAAACAATCAGCCCCAGCATTTT
TRBV20-1	TRBJ1-4	-	-	CSATPQGRELFF	TGCAGTGCTACCCCTCAGGGTCGAGAACTGTTTTTT
TRBV7-3	TRBJ2-7	-	-	CASSSGGGLTLERYF	TGTGCCAGCAGCTCAGGGGGGGGCCTGACACTGGAGCGGTACTTC
TRBV6-2/TRBV6-3	TRBJ1-2	-	few	CAGSYGQEVLNGYTF	TGTGCCGGCAGTTACGGGCAGGAAGTGTTGAATGGCTACACCTTC
TRBV12-3/TRBV12-4	TRBJ1-2	-	many	CASSPGTYTGSYGYTF	TGTGCCAGCAGTCCCGGGACTTACACAGGCAGCTATGGCTACACCTTC
TRBV9	TRBJ1-1	TRBD1	-	CASSARDSYTEAFF	TGTGCCAGCAGCGCAAGGGACAGTTACACTGAAGCTTTCTTT
TRBV7-9	TRBJ2-7	-	many	CASSVGDEQYF	TGTGCCAGCAGCGTGGGGGACGAGCAGTACTTC
TRBV27	TRBJ2-3	-	-	CASSHAEIGGGHGDTQYF	TGTGCCAGCAGTCACGCTGAAATTGGGGGGGGGCATGGAGATACGCAGTATTTT
TRBV28	TRBJ1-1	-	many	CASSPTGNMNTEAFF	TGTGCCAGCAGCCCTACCGGGAACATGAACACTGAAGCTTTCTTT
TRBV24-1	TRBJ1-1	-	once	CATSDTRALNTEAFF	TGTGCCACCAGTGATACAAGGGCGTTGAACACTGAAGCTTTCTTT
TRBV28	TRBJ2-1	-	-	CASSSEGDPNEQFF	TGTGCCAGCAGTTCCGAGGGCGATCCCAATGAGCAGTTCTTC
TRBV3-1	TRBJ2-2	-	many	CASSQEGTGELFF	TGTGCCAGCAGCCAGGAGGGGACCGGGGAGCTGTTTTTT
TRBV7-9	TRBJ2-5	-	few	CASSLWDPSRETQYF	TGTGCCAGCAGCTTGTGGGACCCCTCCCGGGAGACCCAGTACTTC
TRBV10-3	TRBJ2-7	TRBD2	-	CATGRWASGDVKNEQYF	TGTGCCACGGGGCGGTGGGCTAGCGGGGATGTAAAAAACGAGCAGTACTTC
TRBV28	TRBJ1-3	TRBD1	many	CASSLQGARSTIYF	TGTGCCAGCAGTCTACAGGGGGCAAGGAGCACCATATATTTT
TRBV20-1	TRBJ2-5	TRBD1	-	CSARDDRGLQETQYF	TGCAGTGCTAGGGACGACAGGGGGCTGCAAGAGACCCAGTACTTC
TRBV5-1	TRBJ2-7	-	-	CASSLYIESEQYF	TGCGCCAGCAGCTTGTACATAGAAAGTGAGCAGTACTTC
TRBV29-1	TRBJ1-2	-	few	CSVQKVTGSANYGYTF	TGCAGCGTTCAAAAAGTTACAGGTTCCGCTAACTATGGCTACACCTTC
TRBV7-3	TRBJ2-3	TRBD1	-	CASSLQGGYTDTQYF	TGTGCCAGCAGCCTACAGGGGGGTTACACAGATACGCAGTATTTT
TRBV28	TRBJ2-1	-	-	CASSLLGGREQFF	TGTGCCAGCAGTTTATTGGGAGGTAGGGAGCAGTTCTTC
TRBV20-1	TRBJ2-7	-	-	CSARAEGREQYF	TGCAGTGCTAGAGCAGAAGGGAGAGAGCAGTACTTC
TRBV12-3/TRBV12-4	TRBJ2-1	TRBD2	once	CASSVSRGYNEQFF	TGTGCCAGCAGTGTTTCGCGGGGGTACAATGAGCAGTTCTTC
TRBV6-1	TRBJ1-1	-	-	CASIVRGGEAFF	TGTGCCAGCATTGTTCGGGGGGGTGAAGCTTTCTTT
TRBV11-2	TRBJ1-2	TRBD1	many	CASSPISGGAGGYTF	TGTGCCAGCAGCCCTATTTCAGGGGGGGCAGGAGGCTACACCTTC
TRBV6-1	TRBJ1-2	-	many	CASRSAGPTTWYTF	TGTGCCAGCAGGAGCGCGGGGCCCACGACCTGGTACACCTTC
TRBV29-1	TRBJ1-1	-	many	CSVDRPEGKGTEAFF	TGCAGCGTTGATCGTCCGGAGGGAAAGGGCACTGAAGCTTTCTTT
TRBV3-1	TRBJ2-7	-	many	CASNSEVGEQYF	TGTGCCAGCAATTCGGAGGTTGGCGAGCAGTACTTC
TRBV19	TRBJ1-5	-	few	CASSIGAGGDNQPQHF	TGTGCCAGTAGTATAGGCGCGGGGGGGGATAATCAGCCCCAGCATTTT
TRBV20-1	TRBJ2-5	-	-	CSARGGQETQYF	TGCAGTGCTAGGGGGGGCCAAGAGACCCAGTACTTC
TRBV11-1	TRBJ1-1	-	many	CASSPDLTNTEAFF	TGTGCCAGCAGCCCGGACCTTACGAACACTGAAGCTTTCTTT
TRBV28	TRBJ1-2	-	many	CASTQGDYGYTF	TGTGCCAGCACACAGGGTGACTATGGCTACACCTTC
TRBV28	TRBJ2-7	TRBD2	-	CASLAGGPFEQYF	TGTGCCAGCCTAGCGGGAGGGCCGTTTGAGCAGTACTTC
TRBV6-2/TRBV6-3	TRBJ1-4	-	-	CASSSPRQVFATNEKLFF	TGTGCCAGCAGTTCACCTCGACAGGTCTTCGCAACTAATGAAAAACTGTTTTTT
TRBV5-5	TRBJ1-1	-	few	CASSSQTEAFF	TGTGCCAGCAGCTCCCAGACTGAAGCTTTCTTT
TRBV6-9	TRBJ2-7	TRBD1	few	CASSSRGRNLYEQYF	TGTGCCAGCAGTTCCAGGGGGCGAAATCTCTACGAGCAGTACTTC
TRBV5-1	TRBJ2-5	-	-	CASCQGGMQETQYF	TGCGCCAGCTGCCAGGGGGGGATGCAAGAGACCCAGTACTTC
TRBV19	TRBJ1-5	-	few	CASSISHRNQPQHF	TGTGCCAGTAGTATATCGCACAGGAACCAGCCCCAGCATTTT
TRBV11-2	TRBJ2-7	TRBD1	many	CASSLVSRGLYEQYF	TGTGCCAGCAGCTTAGTAAGCAGGGGGCTCTACGAGCAGTACTTC
TRBV29-1	TRBJ1-1	-	many	CSVGEARAAEAFF	TGCAGCGTAGGTGAGGCCAGGGCTGCTGAAGCTTTCTTT
TRBV2	TRBJ1-1	-	many	CASSDGGNTEAFF	TGTGCCAGCAGTGATGGCGGTAACACTGAAGCTTTCTTT